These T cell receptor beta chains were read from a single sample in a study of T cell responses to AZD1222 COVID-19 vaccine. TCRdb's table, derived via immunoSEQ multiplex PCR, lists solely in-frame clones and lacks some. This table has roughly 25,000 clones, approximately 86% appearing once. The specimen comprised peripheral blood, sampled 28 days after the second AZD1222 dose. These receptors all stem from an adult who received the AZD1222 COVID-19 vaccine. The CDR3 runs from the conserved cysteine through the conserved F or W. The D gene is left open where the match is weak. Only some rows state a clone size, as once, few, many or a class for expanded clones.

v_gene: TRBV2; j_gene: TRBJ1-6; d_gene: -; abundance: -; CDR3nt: TGTGCCAGCACGAGGGGGTATAATTCACCCCTCCACTTT; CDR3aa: CASTRGYNSPLHF
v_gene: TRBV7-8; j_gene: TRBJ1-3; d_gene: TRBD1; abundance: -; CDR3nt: TGTGCCAGCAGCTTAGGACAGGGGATGTCTGGAAACACCATATATTTT; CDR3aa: CASSLGQGMSGNTIYF
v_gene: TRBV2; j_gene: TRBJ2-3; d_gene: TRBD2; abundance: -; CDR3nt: TGTGCCAGCAGTGGGACTAGCGAACCAGATACGCAGTATTTT; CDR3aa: CASSGTSEPDTQYF
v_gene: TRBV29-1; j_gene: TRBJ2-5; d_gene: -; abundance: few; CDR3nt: TGCAGCGTGCGCCCCGGGACCCAAGAGACCCAGTACTTC; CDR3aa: CSVRPGTQETQYF
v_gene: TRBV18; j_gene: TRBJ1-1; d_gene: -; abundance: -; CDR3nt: TGTGCCAGCTCACCGCGTTTCCAGGTGACTGAAGCTTTCTTT; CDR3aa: CASSPRFQVTEAFF
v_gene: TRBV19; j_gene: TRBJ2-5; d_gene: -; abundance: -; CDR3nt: TGTGCCAGTAGTCGAATTAACCCAGAGACCCAGTACTTC; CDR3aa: CASSRINPETQYF
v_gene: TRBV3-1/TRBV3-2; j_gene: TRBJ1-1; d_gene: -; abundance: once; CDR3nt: TGTGCCAGCAGCCATAGACAGAACATGAACACTGAAGCTTTCTTT; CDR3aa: CASSHRQNMNTEAFF
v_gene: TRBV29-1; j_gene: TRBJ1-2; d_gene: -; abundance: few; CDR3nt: TGCAGCGTTTGGTGGGGGGATGGCTACACCTTC; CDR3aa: CSVWWGDGYTF
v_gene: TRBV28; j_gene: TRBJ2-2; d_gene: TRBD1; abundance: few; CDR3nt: TGTGCCAGCAGCCCTGACAGGGGGTGGACCGGGGAGCTGTTTTTT; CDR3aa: CASSPDRGWTGELFF
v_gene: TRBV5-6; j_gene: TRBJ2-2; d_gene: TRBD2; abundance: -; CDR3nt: TGTGCCAGCAGCACCCGACTAGCGGGAAGTGTCGGGGAGCTGTTTTTT; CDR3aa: CASSTRLAGSVGELFF
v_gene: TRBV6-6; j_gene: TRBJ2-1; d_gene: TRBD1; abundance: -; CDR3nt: TGTGCCAGCACTAGAGGACAGGGGGGTCTCAATGAGCAGTTCTTC; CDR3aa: CASTRGQGGLNEQFF
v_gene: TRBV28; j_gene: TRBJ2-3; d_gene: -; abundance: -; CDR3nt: TGTGCCAGCTGGATTTCCGGCGCAGATACGCAGTATTTT; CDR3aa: CASWISGADTQYF
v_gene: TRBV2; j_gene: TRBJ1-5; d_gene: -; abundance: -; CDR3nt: TGTGCCAGCAATTCGGGGGGCGGACAGCCCCAGCATTTT; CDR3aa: CASNSGGGQPQHF